The 10 T cell receptor beta chains below come from one sample, sequenced in a study of cytomegalovirus exposure and HLA in healthy donors. Clones were read by immunoSEQ multiplex PCR, and TCRdb kept only the in-frame ones, dropping some. The table shows 200,000 to 300,000 clones, with approximately 83% occurring only once. The specimen was PBMCs. All receptors come from a woman aged 25 to 39 in good health and CMV-seropositive.

The V and J genes are TRBV30 and TRBJ2-3, with 9 bases matching TRBD2. Germline V gene sequence: CDR1 GTSNPN, CDR2 SVGIG (reference sequence). V was pared by 0 bases and J by 7 bases, with 23 bases of the junction left unmatched. The CDR3 has 20 amino acids. CDR3 DNA sequence: TGTGCCTGGAGTGTATCGCGGGAGGGACATACCGCCCGATCAAGACATACGCAGTATTTT. This codes for CAWSVSREGHTARSRHTQYF.

The gene calls are TRBV4-1 and TRBJ2-1; 12 bases agree with TRBD1. The CDR3 sequence is 16 residues long. Per germline, CDR1 MGHRA and CDR2 YSYEKL. J gave up 12 bases and V 1 base, and 10 bases lay outside the gene matches. In nucleotides, the CDR3 is TGCGCCAGCAGCCAAGTATGGGGACAGGGGGCGTTTAGGCAGTTCTTC. Its protein is CASSQVWGQGAFRQFF.

The chain combines TRBV14 with TRBJ2-6; D uncertain. CDR1 and CDR2 (germline): SGHDN, FVKESK. The CDR3 runs to 15 residues. Trimming left V 5 bases short and J 1 base short, with 9 bases between. The CDR3 DNA reads as TGTGCCAGCAGCTTCCGTCCGTCTGGGGCCAACGTCCTGACTTTC. This gives the protein CASSFRPSGANVLTF. Full variable domain (rest looked up from reference TRBV14 and TRBJ2-6): EAGVTQFPSHSVIEKGQTVTLRCDPISGHDNLYWYRRVMGKEIKFLLHFVKESKQDESGMPNNRFLAERTGGTYSTLKVQPAELEDSGVYFCASSFRPSGANVLTFGAGSRLTVL.

The chain joins TRBV7-8 to TRBJ1-5; weak D call: TRBD1 (5 bases). Trimming shortened V by 0 bases and J by 0 bases, and 12 bases separated the two germline ends. CDR3 length equals 17 residues. CDR1 is SGHVS and CDR2 is FQNEAQ in the germline V gene. The DNA for the CDR3 is TGTGCCAGCAGCTTAGCGCTTGGGGGGGTTAGCAATCAGCCCCAGCATTTT. Translating it yields CASSLALGGVSNQPQHF.

The V and J genes are TRBV2 and TRBJ1-4; D is unclear. V lost 5 bases and J 6 bases, leaving 16 bases between the germline ends. Germline V gives CDR1 SNHLY, CDR2 FYNNEI. This CDR3 spans 15 amino acids. The CDR3 spells CASSRRAPQYEKLFF. CDR3 DNA: TGTGCCAGCAGTCGGAGGGCACCACAGTATGAAAAACTGTTTTTT.

V usage is TRBV7-9 and J usage is TRBJ2-2; 7 nucleotides align to TRBD1. This CDR3 has 13 amino acids. V shed 3 bases, J shed 7 bases, and the junction held 2 bases outside the gene matches. Germline lookup yields CDR1 SEHNR and CDR2 FQNEAQ (reference sequence). As DNA, the CDR3 is TGTGCCAGCAGCTTCGACAGGGTCGGGGAGCTGTTTTTT. This gives the protein CASSFDRVGELFF.

The chain combines TRBV5-1 with TRBJ2-6; TRBD2 matches 8 bases. Losses at the gene ends were 4 bases for V and 4 bases for J; bases not matched to a gene: 25. CDR1 SGHRS and CDR2 YFSETQ come from the germline V gene. CDR3 length: 22 residues. The CDR3 DNA sequence: TGCGCCAGCAGCCTCCAGTCGGGAGGGGATGGCCGGCTCTGGTTGGGGGCCAACGTCCTGACTTTC. It translates to CASSLQSGGDGRLWLGANVLTF.

This clone came up a few times. J is TRBJ1-2 and V is TRBV5-1; D perhaps matches TRBD1 (5 bases). Per the germline V gene, CDR1 is SGHRS and CDR2 is YFSETQ. The CDR3 is 14 residues long. The V and J ends lost 9 bases and 4 bases respectively, with 19 bases between them. DNA of the CDR3: TGCGCCACACGCATCCTGGGGCCAGCCTATGGCTACACCTTC. It codes for CATRILGPAYGYTF.

The rearrangement links TRBV2 to TRBJ2-7; possibly TRBD2 for D (7 bases). The V gene lost 6 bases and the J gene lost 0 bases, with 15 bases spanning the gap. Germline V gene sequence: CDR1 SNHLY, CDR2 FYNNEI. The CDR3 is 15 residues long. CDR3 sequence: CASSRSGEGSYEQYF. The CDR3 bases are TGTGCCAGCAGCCGATCAGGGGAGGGCTCCTACGAGCAGTACTTC.

The genes are TRBV28 and TRBJ1-2; tentative D call: TRBD1 (5 bases). The CDR3 is made up of 13 amino acids. Germline assignment: CDR1 MDHEN and CDR2 SYDVKM. The V end was cut by 8 bases, the J end by 1 base, with 11 bases between. CDR3 in amino acids: CASSGPRNYGYTF. CDR3 DNA: TGTGCCAGCTCAGGGCCACGTAACTATGGCTACACCTTC.